This is a list of T cell receptor beta chains from one sample in a study of T cell responses to AZD1222 COVID-19 vaccine. TCRdb's copy holds only in-frame clones and misses some; the assay was immunoSEQ multiplex PCR. The table shows 150,000 or so clones, with around nine tenths occurring only once. The specimen comprised peripheral blood, sampled on day 0 of AZD1222 vaccination. Receptors originate from an adult in good health. The conserved cysteine and the conserved F or W are not part of the CDR3 here. The D gene is left open where the match is weak.

d_gene	v_gene	j_gene	CDR3aa
NA	TRBV19	TRBJ1-1	ASSSQGGAEAF
NA	TRBV3-1/TRBV3-2	TRBJ2-2	ASSQGDTRRAGELF
NA	TRBV7-9	TRBJ1-4	ASSGRWADSNEKLF
NA	TRBV7-2	TRBJ1-2	ASSLDLVSYGYT
NA	TRBV11-3	TRBJ1-2	ASSSRTYGYT
NA	TRBV18	TRBJ2-7	ASSPQNRRAYEQY
TRBD1	TRBV11-2	TRBJ2-1	ASSATLALGGQGYNEQF
NA	TRBV7-8	TRBJ1-4	ASSDGPDSNEKLF
NA	TRBV6-2/TRBV6-3	TRBJ2-5	ASSYKFRQETQY
NA	TRBV19	TRBJ1-2	ASSIDKQPNYGYT
NA	TRBV4-2	TRBJ2-1	ASSQLGGDEQF
TRBD2	TRBV9	TRBJ2-1	ASSVTSGGDDEQF
NA	TRBV2	TRBJ1-2	ASSEAGIYT
TRBD2	TRBV5-1	TRBJ2-7	ASSLGLAYSYEQY
NA	TRBV19	TRBJ1-6	ASTPSGLSNSPLH
TRBD2	TRBV9	TRBJ2-1	ASGPPTSGYNEQF
TRBD1	TRBV13	TRBJ2-7	ASSLEDRGIYEQY
NA	TRBV12-2	TRBJ2-5	ASRSRLAGGQETQY
TRBD2	TRBV28	TRBJ2-1	ASSTLTSGRTSSPYNEQF
NA	TRBV27	TRBJ2-7	ASSLGVGYEQY
NA	TRBV9	TRBJ2-3	ASSVAGGSTDTQY
TRBD1	TRBV7-2	TRBJ2-1	ASSFSRGLINNEQF
NA	TRBV11-3	TRBJ2-7	ASSLLRTAPSEQY
TRBD1	TRBV19	TRBJ2-6	ATPTGPGANVLT
NA	TRBV27	TRBJ2-7	ASRIGQSYEQY
NA	TRBV11-2	TRBJ2-7	ASSSRDTAEQY
TRBD1	TRBV5-5	TRBJ2-7	ASTLGGRVYEQY
NA	TRBV2	TRBJ1-3	ASSAGSGNTIY